This TCR beta chain was observed in a study of blood T cell repertoires in COVID-19. Study information: PBMCs, B-cell-depleted T cells, or T cells provided the cDNA or gDNA that made up the material.

Authors' processing steps: Reference gene primer amplification in the assay estimated nucleated cell counts. Only in-frame clones appear in the TCRdb table, and some are missing; sequencing was by immunoSEQ multiplex PCR. The V and J calls and clone size come from that table; D and trimming were worked out from the DNA. The data show some 260,000 clones, 88% seen once. The receptor was derived from an elderly man with acute or convalescent COVID-19. Material: peripheral blood.

This CDR3 reads CASSQEYSRGSYEQYF. In DNA form, the CDR3 reads TGCGCCAGCAGCCAAGAATACAGCAGGGGATCCTACGAGCAGTACTTC. V is TRBV4-3 and J is TRBJ2-7, with a weak D call TRBD1 (6 bases). The CDR3 is 16 amino acids. Trimming removed 0 bases at V and 1 base at J, with 13 bases between. Per the germline V gene, CDR1 is LGHNA and CDR2 is YSLEER.